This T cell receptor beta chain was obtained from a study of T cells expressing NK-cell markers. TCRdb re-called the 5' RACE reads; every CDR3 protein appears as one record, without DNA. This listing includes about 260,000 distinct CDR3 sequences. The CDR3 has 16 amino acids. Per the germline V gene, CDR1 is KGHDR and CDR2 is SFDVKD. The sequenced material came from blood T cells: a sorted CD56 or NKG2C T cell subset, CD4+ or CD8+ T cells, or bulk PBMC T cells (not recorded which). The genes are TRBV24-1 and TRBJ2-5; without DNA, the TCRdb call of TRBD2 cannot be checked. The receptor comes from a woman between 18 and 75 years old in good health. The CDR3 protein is CATSNGRTGRKVTQYF.